The 30 T cell receptor beta chains listed next were all sequenced from one sample in a study of blood T cell repertoires in COVID-19. Repertoires were generated with immunoSEQ multiplex PCR, while TCRdb's copy carries only in-frame clones and drops some. This table holds over 450,000 clones, 85% to 90% found once. The sequenced sample was peripheral blood. These receptors were collected from a woman aged 50 to 60 with COVID-19, enrolled during active disease.

The chain uses TRBV7-9 and TRBJ2-1; TRBD1 aligns across 8 bases. The V gene's germline CDR1 is SEHNR and CDR2 FQNEAQ (reference sequence). V was clipped by 3 bases and J by 6 bases; unmatched bases: 16. The CDR3 extends over 18 amino acids. The CDR3 sequence is CASSFPARLDRDPNEQFF. The CDR3 DNA sequence: TGTGCCAGCAGCTTCCCGGCCCGTTTGGACAGGGATCCCAATGAGCAGTTCTTC.

The genes are TRBV4-1 and TRBJ2-7, with D tentatively TRBD2 (6 bases). Germline CDR1 and CDR2: MGHRA and YSYEKL. The CDR3 has 15 amino acids. V lost 6 bases and J lost 0, with 15 bases in between. CDR3 sequence: CASSLNGGNSYEQYF. CDR3 DNA sequence: TGCGCCAGCAGTCTCAACGGAGGGAACTCCTACGAGCAGTACTTC.

The V and J genes are TRBV6-6 and TRBJ1-5; tentative D call: TRBD1 (6 bases). The CDR3 spans 14 residues. V was trimmed by 6 bases and J by 1 base, leaving 10 bases between them. CDR1 and CDR2 (germline): MNHNY, SVGAGI (reference sequence). CDR3 coding DNA: TGTGCCAGCAGGCAGGGGTGGAGCAATCAGCCCCAGCATTTT. Its protein product is CASRQGWSNQPQHF.

V usage is TRBV3-1 (or the pseudogene TRBV3-2) and J usage is TRBJ2-1; D is possibly TRBD2 (6 bases). The CDR3 runs 14 residues. V was trimmed by 0 bases and J by 5 bases, leaving 8 bases between them. Germline CDR1 is LGHDT and CDR2 is YNNKEL (reference sequence). CDR3 sequence reads: CASSQDWRDNEQFF. DNA for the CDR3: TGTGCCAGCAGCCAAGATTGGAGGGACAATGAGCAGTTCTTC.

This chain connects TRBV4-2 to TRBJ2-5; 8 bases fit TRBD2. The V gene end was trimmed by 3 bases and the J gene end by 1 base; junction bases not matched to a gene: 1. CDR3 length: 14 residues. Germline V gene lookup returns CDR1 LGHNA and CDR2 YNFKEQ. CDR3 protein: CASSQTSVQETQYF. The DNA for the CDR3 is TGTGCCAGCAGCCAGACTAGCGTCCAAGAGACCCAGTACTTC.

The V call is TRBV2, the J call TRBJ2-3, with TRBD2 as a possible D gene (5 bases). The germline V gene encodes CDR1 SNHLY and CDR2 FYNNEI. This CDR3 comprises 13 residues. V lost 8 bases and J lost 4, with 13 bases in between. The CDR3 spells CASEVGIADTQYF. CDR3 sequence (DNA): TGTGCCAGCGAGGTCGGGATTGCAGATACGCAGTATTTT. The complete variable domain, with remaining parts taken from reference TRBV2 and TRBJ2-3, reads EPEVTQTPSHQVTQMGQEVILRCVPISNHLYFYWYRQILGQKVEFLVSFYNNEISEKSEIFDDQFSVERPDGSNFTLKIRSTKLEDSAMYFCASEVGIADTQYFGPGTRLTVL.

V gene TRBV4-2 combines with J gene TRBJ1-1; D is unresolved. This CDR3 has 15 residues. CDR1 and CDR2 from the germline V gene are LGHNA and YNFKEQ. V shed 2 bases and J shed 3 bases, with 13 bases lying between them. The DNA of the CDR3 is TGTGCCAGCAGCCAATCCAACGGGATGGACACTGAAGCTTTCTTT. Amino acids: CASSQSNGMDTEAFF.

The V gene is TRBV19, the J gene TRBJ2-2, with 10 bases matching TRBD1. V trimming: 5 bases; J trimming: 4 bases; junction bases outside the gene matches: 7. The CDR3 runs to 16 residues. Germline loops: CDR1 LNHDA, CDR2 SQIVND (reference sequence). DNA for the CDR3: TGTGCCAGTAGTCCTGGGACAGGGGAGTCCACCGGGGAGCTGTTTTTT. It encodes CASSPGTGESTGELFF.

CDR3 in amino acids: CASSGVGQDYSPLHF. For the CDR3, the DNA is TGTGCCAGCAGCGGGGTGGGACAGGACTATTCACCCCTCCACTTT. The chain couples TRBV9 to TRBJ1-6; 8 bases align to TRBD1. Germline V lookup: CDR1 SGDLS, CDR2 YYNGEE. The ends lost 3 bases at V and 8 bases at J; junction bases unmatched: 7. This CDR3 region has 15 residues.

This clone was counted between two and nine times. This sequence joins TRBV5-4 and TRBJ1-2; TRBD1 matches 7 bases. V lost 4 bases to trimming and J lost 5 bases; unmatched junction nucleotides: 11. In germline, CDR1 is SGHNT, CDR2 YYREEE (reference sequence). The CDR3 covers 15 residues. The CDR3 is CASSPIGQDLYGYTF. CDR3 coding DNA: TGTGCCAGCAGCCCGATAGGACAGGATCTATATGGCTACACCTTC.

This clone was picked up one time. This rearrangement joins TRBV2 to TRBJ2-1; 9 positions match TRBD2. The CDR3 covers 15 residues. V dropped 4 bases and J dropped 7; count of bases not matched to a gene: 8. From germline, CDR1 is SNHLY and CDR2 FYNNEI. This CDR3 is CASSAGRGGRNEQFF. The CDR3, as DNA: TGTGCCAGCAGTGCAGGGCGGGGGGGCCGAAATGAGCAGTTCTTC.

V gene TRBV6-5 combines with J gene TRBJ2-3; a possible D gene is TRBD2 (6 bases). There are 13 residues in the CDR3. Between the trimmed V and J ends, which lost 6 bases and 12 bases, there was a span of 19 bases. Looked up from germline, CDR1 is MNHEY and CDR2 is SVGAGI. DNA for the CDR3: TGTGCCAGCAGCGACGGGACTTACGTACGACAGTATTTT. Translated: CASSDGTYVRQYF.

The gene calls are TRBV7-2 and TRBJ1-4; a weak D match, TRBD1 (5 bases). CDR1 and CDR2 from the germline V gene are SGHTA and FQGNSA. The CDR3 consists of 14 residues. V dropped 4 bases and J dropped 6 bases, with 12 bases sitting between them. CDR3 loop: CASSYAGGDEKLFF. The CDR3 nucleotides are TGTGCCAGCAGCTACGCCGGGGGGGATGAAAAACTGTTTTTT.

This clone was counted only a few times. The chain carries TRBV10-3 and TRBJ2-3; maybe TRBD1 (6 bases). Per the germline V gene, CDR1 is ENHRY and CDR2 is SYGVKD. The V gene lost 7 bases and the J gene lost 4 bases, with 15 bases spanning the gap. This CDR3 spans 14 amino acids. CDR3 nucleotides: TGTGCCATCAACCCGGGGACAAATGCAGATACGCAGTATTTT. Translating gives CAINPGTNADTQYF.

A remark on this clone: This sample also contains other DNA sequences that code for the same CDR3. This chain joins TRBV29-1 and TRBJ2-7; D is ambiguous. The CDR3 runs 11 residues. Trimming left V 4 bases short and J 2 bases short, with 6 bases between. Germline CDR1 SQVTM, CDR2 ANQGSEA. CDR3 loop: CSVGQTYEQYF. The CDR3 region has the DNA TGCAGCGTTGGTCAGACCTACGAGCAGTACTTC.

The chain employs TRBV25-1 and TRBJ2-7; 9 bases are shared with TRBD1. The CDR3 is made up of 14 amino acids. CDR1 and CDR2 from the germline V gene are MGHDK and SYGVNS. The ends lost 2 bases at V and 5 bases at J; junction bases unmatched: 4. The CDR3 bases are TGTGCCAGCAGTGAAGGGGGGACAGGGCACGAGCAGTACTTC. It specifies CASSEGGTGHEQYF.

The V gene is TRBV20-1, the J gene TRBJ2-7; D remains unclear. This CDR3 is 11 amino acids long. Germline CDR1 is DFQATT and CDR2 is SNEGSKA (reference sequence). Between the trimmed V and J ends, which lost 3 bases and 5 bases, there was a span of 8 bases. The CDR3 DNA is TGCAGTGCTAGCTTGGTAGACGAGCAGTACTTC. It yields the protein CSASLVDEQYF.

The V and J genes are TRBV24-1 and TRBJ1-1; TRBD1 is a possible D gene (6 bases). Germline V gene data show CDR1 as KGHDR and CDR2 as SFDVKD. V lost 0 bases and J lost 7, with 8 bases in between. The CDR3 length is 13 residues. The CDR3 loop is CATSDLGGGEAFF. CDR3 bases: TGTGCCACCAGTGATTTGGGGGGCGGTGAAGCTTTCTTT.

The V call is TRBV2, the J call TRBJ2-7; the D gene is possibly TRBD2 (7 bases). V dropped 2 bases and J dropped 2 bases, with 13 bases sitting between them. Per the germline V gene, CDR1 is SNHLY and CDR2 is FYNNEI. CDR3 length equals 15 residues. The DNA of the CDR3 is TGTGCCAGCAGTGAATCGGGGGGCCGCGCCTACGAGCAGTACTTC. Translation: CASSESGGRAYEQYF.

This chain links TRBV19 with TRBJ1-1; possibly TRBD1 for D (5 bases). V lost 5 bases, J lost 0 bases, and 7 bases lay in between. CDR1 is LNHDA, CDR2 SQIVND, per germline (reference sequence). The CDR3 contains 13 residues. This CDR3 is CASSGQMNTEAFF. CDR3 DNA: TGTGCCAGTAGTGGACAAATGAACACTGAAGCTTTCTTT.

The genes are TRBV5-6 and TRBJ1-1, with TRBD1 matching over 9 bases. Germline CDR1 is SGHDT and CDR2 is YYEEEE. After removal of 4 bases from V and 7 bases from J, the junction contained 5 bases not matched to a gene. The CDR3 runs 13 residues. The CDR3 sequence: CASSPGQGHEAFF. The CDR3 DNA follows: TGTGCCAGCAGCCCGGGACAGGGACATGAAGCTTTCTTT.

The chain has TRBV3-1 (or the pseudogene TRBV3-2) and TRBJ2-7, with 8 positions matching TRBD1. This CDR3 region has 14 residues. V lost 3 bases to trimming and J lost 2 bases; unmatched junction nucleotides: 3. Germline V gives CDR1 LGHDT, CDR2 YNNKEL (reference sequence). The CDR3 loop reads CASSHRGPPYEQYF. CDR3 nucleotide sequence: TGTGCCAGCAGCCACAGGGGGCCCCCCTACGAGCAGTACTTC.

Turning to this clone: The junction shows a germline mismatch at one end, possibly a read error. The CDR3 spells CASSKTVKTEAFF. The DNA of the CDR3 is TGTGCCAGCAGCAAAACAGTGAAGACTGAAGCTTTCTTT. This chain uses TRBV28 with TRBJ1-1; D gene unclear. In germline, CDR1 is MDHEN, CDR2 SYDVKM. The length of the CDR3 is 13 residues.

The J gene is TRBJ1-5, the V gene TRBV6-5; 9 bases are shared with TRBD1. There are 14 residues in the CDR3. The V and J ends lost 11 bases and 7 bases, in that order; junction bases with no gene match: 12. The germline V gene has CDR1 MNHEY and CDR2 SVGAGI. The CDR3 bases are TGTGCCGCAAATTTGCCCGGGACAGGGCAGCCCCAGCATTTT. Protein: CAANLPGTGQPQHF.

Notes on this clone: A junction end diverges from the germline sequence, so it may reflect a read error. The chain recombines TRBV18 with TRBJ1-2, with 9 positions matching TRBD1. The length of the CDR3 is 13 residues. CDR1 and CDR2 from the germline V gene are KGHSH and LQKENI. This CDR3 reads CASSPQGADGYTF. CDR3 bases: TGTGCCAGCTCGCCACAGGGGGCCGATGGCTACACCTTC.

This clone was recorded many times. The chain is built from TRBV24-1 and TRBJ2-7, with D perhaps matching TRBD1 (5 bases). V shed 4 bases and J shed 0 bases, with 9 bases lying between them. Germline V gene sequence: CDR1 KGHDR, CDR2 SFDVKD. CDR3 length: 14 amino acids. For the CDR3, the DNA is TGTGCCACCAGTGACCACGACAGCTCCTACGAGCAGTACTTC. Translating it yields CATSDHDSSYEQYF.

The count of this clone is one. The V gene is TRBV6-1, the J gene TRBJ2-1; the D gene is possibly TRBD1 (5 bases). V gave up 2 bases and J gave up 10 bases, with 18 bases separating them. Germline V CDR1 and CDR2: MNHNS, SASEGT. The CDR3 runs to 15 residues. The CDR3 sequence is CASSERGQVGREQFF. The CDR3 DNA is TGTGCCAGCAGTGAAAGGGGTCAGGTAGGGCGCGAGCAGTTCTTC.

The genes are TRBV6-5 and TRBJ2-7; D might be TRBD1 (6 bases). Per the germline V gene, CDR1 is MNHEY and CDR2 is SVGAGI. Trimming cost V 6 bases and J 1 base, with 16 bases left between them. The CDR3 is 15 amino acids. CDR3 in amino acids: CASSPTGTTSYEQYF. CDR3 nucleotides: TGTGCCAGCAGCCCCACGGGGACAACTTCCTACGAGCAGTACTTC.

The chain employs TRBV21-1 and TRBJ1-1. TRBV21-1 is a pseudogene locus. The CDR3 contains 13 residues. Here the CDR3 reads CASSPLGDTEAFF. Written as DNA, the CDR3 is TGTGCCAGCTCCCCTCTCGGTGACACTGAAGCTTTCTTT.

The chain combines TRBV27 with TRBJ1-5, with 9 bases that match TRBD1. This CDR3 has 15 residues. The trim removed 7 bases at V and 6 bases at J, leaving 10 bases unmatched. Germline CDR1 and CDR2: MNHEY and SMNVEV (reference sequence). The CDR3 nucleotides are TGTGCCAGCACCTTAACAGGGGGCGGCGGTCAGCCCCAGCATTTT. Translated, it gives CASTLTGGGGQPQHF.